A selection of T cell receptor beta chains follows, all from one sample in a study of T-cell memory formation after mild COVID-19. TCRdb reprocessed the 5' RACE reads with MiXCR, giving one entry per CDR3 protein. The sample gives about 500,000 distinct CDR3 sequences, around 21% of which show up once; approximately 13% is in the top ten. The sequenced sample was PBMCs or a T cell subset sorted from them (not recorded which). The source is an adult woman who had mild COVID-19 (a few samples of this study predate the infection). Cell type and time point are not known. Both conserved end residues are part of each CDR3. The D gene is left open where the match is weak. Clone size is not always given. Where it is, it says once, few, many or a class for expanded clones.

J,D,V,size,CDR3,DNA
TRBJ2-2,TRBD1,TRBV28,few,CATTDLTGLNTGELFF,TGTGCCACCACGGACCTGACAGGGTTGAACACCGGGGAGCTGTTTTTT
TRBJ2-1,TRBD2,TRBV7-2,few,CASSSDRTSGTHEQFF,TGTGCCAGCAGCTCCGATCGGACTAGCGGGACGCATGAGCAGTTCTTC
TRBJ2-7,TRBD1,TRBV20-1,few,CSARSPQGEYEQYF,TGCAGTGCTAGATCGCCTCAGGGGGAGTACGAGCAGTACTTC
TRBJ1-1,-,TRBV5-1,-,CASSPRGGRVTEAFF,TGCGCCAGCAGCCCGAGGGGAGGGAGAGTTACTGAAGCTTTCTTT
TRBJ1-1,-,TRBV20-1,many,CSALGAQLLIF,TGCAGTGCTCTCGGGGCCCAATTACTAATCTTT
TRBJ1-3,TRBD1,TRBV7-6,-,CASSSGTGGGNTIYF,TGTGCCAGCAGCTCTGGAACAGGGGGTGGAAACACCATATATTTT
TRBJ2-7,TRBD1,TRBV7-6,-,CASSLAWGQGGEQYF,TGTGCCAGCAGCTTAGCGTGGGGACAGGGGGGCGAGCAGTACTTC
TRBJ2-3,-,TRBV9,few,CASSVGIDGGNTQYF,TGTGCCAGCAGCGTCGGGATCGATGGGGGGAATACGCAGTATTTT
TRBJ2-3,-,TRBV9,-,CASSVQTSTDTQYF,TGTGCCAGCAGCGTACAGACTAGCACAGATACGCAGTATTTT
TRBJ2-3,TRBD2,TRBV9,many,CASSAHTSTGGLSDTQYF,TGTGCCAGCAGCGCCCACACTTCGACGGGAGGGCTGTCGGATACGCAGTATTTT
TRBJ2-1,TRBD1,TRBV7-9,-,CASRRTGLDNEQFF,TGTGCCAGCAGGCGGACAGGGCTGGACAATGAGCAGTTCTTC
TRBJ2-7,TRBD1,TRBV9,few,CASSVSTGDSYEQYF,TGTGCCAGCAGCGTTAGTACAGGGGACTCCTACGAGCAGTACTTC
TRBJ2-2,-,TRBV24-1,-,CATSDPIPGELFF,TGTGCCACCAGTGATCCGATCCCCGGGGAGCTGTTTTTT
TRBJ2-5,-,TRBV4-1,-,CASSQGPVAGAEETQYF,TGCGCCAGCAGCCAAGGACCTGTGGCGGGGGCCGAGGAGACCCAGTACTTC
TRBJ2-4,TRBD2,TRBV9,-,CASSVGGGSLNIQYF,TGTGCCAGCAGCGTAGGGGGCGGGAGTTTGAACATTCAGTACTTC
TRBJ1-2,-,TRBV7-2,-,CASSKGGSDYGYTF,TGTGCCAGCAGCAAAGGGGGGTCGGACTATGGCTACACCTTC
TRBJ2-7,-,TRBV7-9,-,CASSLAGIASVDYEQYF,TGTGCCAGCAGCTTAGCGGGAATAGCATCGGTGGACTACGAGCAGTACTTC
TRBJ1-4,-,TRBV18,few,CASSPARRGEKLFF,TGTGCCAGCTCACCCGCGAGACGGGGGGAAAAACTGTTTTTT
TRBJ2-3,-,TRBV7-9,-,CASPAASSTDTQYF,TGTGCCAGCCCAGCGGCTAGCTCGACAGATACGCAGTATTTT
TRBJ2-3,TRBD2,TRBV7-9,few,CASSPNSGRSTDTQYF,TGTGCCAGCAGCCCCAATAGCGGGAGAAGCACAGATACGCAGTATTTT
TRBJ1-2,-,TRBV3-1,-,CASSHITTNWYGYTF,TGTGCCAGCAGCCATATCACGACGAATTGGTATGGCTACACCTTC
TRBJ2-7,-,TRBV7-9,few,CASSAYLGEQYF,TGTGCCAGCAGCGCCTACTTGGGCGAGCAGTACTTC
TRBJ2-1,-,TRBV7-9,-,CASSLVGGLLNEQFF,TGTGCCAGCAGCTTAGTAGGGGGTTTGCTAAATGAGCAGTTCTTC
TRBJ2-3,-,TRBV7-9,-,CASSLGSSSRSTDTQYF,TGTGCCAGCAGCTTGGGATCTAGCAGCCGTAGCACAGATACGCAGTATTTT
TRBJ2-1,TRBD1,TRBV2,-,CASGGQGAPNEQFF,TGTGCCAGCGGGGGACAGGGGGCGCCTAATGAGCAGTTCTTC
TRBJ2-5,TRBD2,TRBV6-6,-,CASTRLAGQETQYF,TGTGCCAGCACCCGACTAGCGGGACAAGAGACCCAGTACTTC
TRBJ2-3,TRBD2,TRBV5-1,few,CASSPTSAMTDTQYF,TGCGCCAGCAGCCCGACTAGCGCTATGACAGATACGCAGTATTTT
TRBJ1-2,TRBD1,TRBV5-1,-,CASRSVYRGVDNYGYTF,TGCGCCAGCAGATCCGTATACAGGGGTGTGGATAACTATGGCTACACCTTC
TRBJ2-1,-,TRBV7-2,few,CASSSSLVRSVHNEQFF,TGTGCCAGCAGCTCCAGCCTAGTGCGTTCCGTCCACAATGAGCAGTTCTTC
TRBJ2-3,TRBD1,TRBV5-5,-,CASSLGTDPDTQYF,TGTGCCAGCAGCCTCGGGACAGACCCAGATACGCAGTATTTT
TRBJ2-1,TRBD2,TRBV12-3/TRBV12-4,few,CASSPRGSGNEQFF,TGTGCCAGCAGCCCCCGCGGGAGTGGGAATGAGCAGTTCTTC
TRBJ1-1,-,TRBV7-9,few,CASNQREGWRDTEAFF,TGTGCCAGCAACCAGCGGGAAGGCTGGAGGGACACTGAAGCTTTCTTT
TRBJ1-2,-,TRBV6-5,-,CASGGINYGYTF,TGTGCCAGCGGCGGGATTAACTATGGCTACACCTTC
TRBJ2-1,-,TRBV5-6,few,CASSLAWDPQFF,TGTGCCAGCAGCTTGGCCTGGGACCCGCAGTTCTTC
TRBJ2-7,-,TRBV5-1,few,CASSLVLGGSSYEQYF,TGCGCCAGCAGCTTGGTACTCGGTGGTAGCTCCTACGAGCAGTACTTC
TRBJ2-7,-,TRBV30,-,CAWSVTGPDEQYF,TGTGCCTGGAGTGTAACGGGGCCAGACGAGCAGTACTTC
TRBJ2-3,TRBD1,TRBV19,-,CASSPGTGDGTDTQYF,TGTGCCAGTAGTCCGGGGACAGGGGATGGTACAGATACGCAGTATTTT
TRBJ2-1,TRBD2,TRBV10-3,-,CAISEAGTRNYEQFF,TGTGCCATCAGTGAGGCCGGGACTAGGAATTATGAGCAGTTCTTC
TRBJ1-3,-,TRBV5-1,-,CASSLTDPSGNTIYF,TGCGCCAGCAGCTTGACGGACCCTTCTGGAAACACCATATATTTT
TRBJ1-5,-,TRBV20-1,-,CSARGVPNQPQHF,TGCAGTGCTAGAGGGGTCCCTAATCAGCCCCAGCATTTT
TRBJ2-7,TRBD1,TRBV24-1,-,CATRDREYYAGYEQYF,TGTGCCACGAGAGACAGGGAATATTACGCAGGCTACGAGCAGTACTTC
TRBJ2-7,TRBD2,TRBV5-4,once,CASSNGLAGDYEQYF,TGTGCCAGCAGCAACGGACTAGCGGGCGACTACGAGCAGTACTTC
TRBJ1-1,-,TRBV7-9,-,CASSREASNTEAFF,TGTGCCAGCAGCCGAGAGGCGTCGAACACTGAAGCTTTCTTT
TRBJ1-1,TRBD1,TRBV6-5,-,CASSKGQGGLAEAFF,TGTGCCAGCAGTAAGGGACAGGGAGGGCTTGCTGAAGCTTTCTTT
TRBJ1-2,TRBD1,TRBV5-1,-,CASSLEGQGTQGYTF,TGCGCCAGCAGCTTGGAGGGACAGGGGACGCAGGGCTACACCTTC
TRBJ2-2,TRBD2,TRBV30,few,CAWNGRLGELFF,TGTGCCTGGAACGGGAGGTTGGGGGAGCTGTTTTTT
TRBJ1-1,-,TRBV2,-,CASNYPGRRGAEAFF,TGTGCCAGCAACTACCCCGGACGGCGGGGCGCTGAAGCTTTCTTT
TRBJ2-3,TRBD2,TRBV14,-,CASSKVPGLRVGGTDTQYF,TGTGCCAGCAGCAAAGTCCCGGGACTAAGAGTCGGCGGCACAGATACGCAGTATTTT
TRBJ2-1,-,TRBV7-6,few,CASSLLQRGVLDEQFF,TGTGCCAGCAGCTTACTCCAGAGAGGGGTTTTGGATGAGCAGTTCTTC
TRBJ2-5,TRBD1,TRBV27,-,CASSSPRDREPLPGQETQYF,TGTGCCAGCAGTTCCCCTCGGGACAGGGAGCCGCTCCCGGGGCAAGAGACCCAGTACTTC
TRBJ2-7,TRBD2,TRBV4-1,few,CASSQDTSRGYEQYF,TGCGCCAGCAGCCAAGACACCTCGCGGGGGTACGAGCAGTACTTC
TRBJ2-3,-,TRBV14,many,CASSQGDFGTDTQYF,TGTGCCAGCAGCCAAGGGGACTTCGGCACAGATACGCAGTATTTT
TRBJ2-2,-,TRBV19,-,CASSFYPGTRNTGELFF,TGTGCCAGTAGTTTCTATCCCGGGACCAGGAACACCGGGGAGCTGTTTTTT
TRBJ1-1,-,TRBV7-9,-,CASSLRTERAEAFF,TGTGCCAGCAGCTTACGGACAGAACGAGCTGAAGCTTTCTTT
TRBJ2-1,TRBD2,TRBV4-3,-,CASSQGTSAEAYNEQFF,TGCGCCAGCAGCCAGGGTACTAGCGCCGAAGCCTACAATGAGCAGTTCTTC
TRBJ2-7,TRBD2,TRBV18,-,CASSSIGLADLYEQYF,TGTGCCAGCTCATCGATCGGACTAGCGGACCTCTACGAGCAGTACTTC
TRBJ2-2,-,TRBV3-1,few,CASSQAGQEGGTGELFF,TGTGCCAGCAGCCAAGCTGGCCAGGAAGGTGGAACCGGGGAGCTGTTTTTT
TRBJ2-1,-,TRBV4-1,few,CASSQVIRDNEQFF,TGCGCCAGCAGCCAAGTCATCAGGGACAATGAGCAGTTCTTC
TRBJ1-1,TRBD1,TRBV6-5,-,CASSPFLGQGKGKTEAFF,TGTGCCAGCAGTCCTTTCCTAGGACAGGGTAAAGGGAAAACTGAAGCTTTCTTT
TRBJ1-5,TRBD1,TRBV12-3/TRBV12-4,few,CASSTGQGRGQPQHF,TGTGCCAGCAGCACCGGACAGGGAAGAGGGCAGCCCCAGCATTTT